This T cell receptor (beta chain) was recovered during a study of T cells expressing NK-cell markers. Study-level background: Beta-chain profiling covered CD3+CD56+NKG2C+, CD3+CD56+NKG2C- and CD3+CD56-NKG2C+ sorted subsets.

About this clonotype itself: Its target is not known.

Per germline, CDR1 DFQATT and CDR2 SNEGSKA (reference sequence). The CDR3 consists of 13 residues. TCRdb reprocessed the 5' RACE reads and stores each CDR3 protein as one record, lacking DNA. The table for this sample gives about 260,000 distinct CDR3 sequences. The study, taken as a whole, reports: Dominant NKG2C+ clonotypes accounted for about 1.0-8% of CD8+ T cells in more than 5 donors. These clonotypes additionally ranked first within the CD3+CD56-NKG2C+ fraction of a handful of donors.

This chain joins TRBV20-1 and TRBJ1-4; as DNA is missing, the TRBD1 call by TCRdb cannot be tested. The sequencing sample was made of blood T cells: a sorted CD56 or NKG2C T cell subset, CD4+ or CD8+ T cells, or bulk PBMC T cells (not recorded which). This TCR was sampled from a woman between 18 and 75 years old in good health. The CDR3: CSAGRQEGEKLFF.